These 21 T cell receptor beta chains share one sample of origin, sequenced in a study of CD8 T cells in ankylosing spondylitis. What these receptors recognize is not known. TCRdb redid the calling of the 5' RACE reads with MiXCR, one entry per CDR3 protein. Seen here are approximately 400,000 distinct CDR3 sequences, roughly 25% observed once, and the top ten hold 0.89%. Findings and limits, study-wide: Roughly 8 highly homologous variants made up a TCR beta motif that seemed to typify ankylosing spondylitis blood.

The sequenced sample was blood, either unsorted or a sorted T cell fraction (not recorded which). The source of these receptors is a male donor with ankylosing spondylitis.

This chain joins TRBV7-8 and TRBJ1-2, with D unclear. CDR1 and CDR2 (germline): SGHVS, FQNEAQ. The ends were cut back, 4 bases at V and 7 bases at J, with 10 bases in the middle. This CDR3 comprises 12 residues. In DNA form, the CDR3 reads TGTGCCAGCAGCTCATACTCCCCTGGCTACACCTTC. It is translated as CASSSYSPGYTF.

This clonotype was counted a few times. This chain joins TRBV5-1 and TRBJ1-1, with D hard to call. Germline-derived CDR1 and CDR2 are SGHRS and YFSETQ. The CDR3 totals 16 residues. V lost 0 bases to trimming and J lost 0 bases, with 12 bases between them. The CDR3 reads CASSLGMPVMNTEAFF. The DNA for the CDR3 is TGCGCCAGCAGCTTGGGAATGCCGGTCATGAACACTGAAGCTTTCTTT.

The V call is TRBV19, the J call TRBJ2-1, with TRBD2 matching over 12 bases. With 5 bases clipped from V and 3 bases from J, the junction kept 8 bases outside the gene matches. The CDR3 consists of 17 residues. Germline V gene data show CDR1 as LNHDA and CDR2 as SQIVND (reference sequence). CDR3 amino acids: CASSPPRLAGVYNEQFF. The CDR3 DNA is TGTGCCAGTAGTCCCCCGCGACTAGCGGGAGTCTACAATGAGCAGTTCTTC.

The gene calls are TRBV18 and TRBJ2-1, with 9 nucleotides matching TRBD2. Germline V gene data show CDR1 as KGHSH and CDR2 as LQKENI. The CDR3 consists of 17 residues. The V gene end was trimmed by 3 bases and the J gene end by 9 bases; junction bases not matched to a gene: 15. The CDR3 nucleotides are TGTGCCAGCTCACCCCCGAGGGTGCGGGAGGGGGCGCGTGAGCAGTTCTTC. Its translation is CASSPPRVREGAREQFF.

This chain links TRBV5-6 with TRBJ1-1; D not certain. V was pared by 6 bases and J by 8 bases, with 14 bases between. Germline CDR1 reads SGHDT; CDR2 reads YYEEEE. This CDR3 is 12 amino acids long. Written as DNA, the CDR3 is TGTGCCAGCACCCGGATGGGCACCGAAGCTTTCTTT. It specifies CASTRMGTEAFF.

The V call is TRBV5-1, the J call TRBJ2-7; 10 positions match TRBD1. This CDR3 is 14 amino acids long. The junction had 11 bases not matched to a gene; V was cut back by 4 bases and J by 10 bases. The V gene's germline CDR1 is SGHRS and CDR2 YFSETQ. For the CDR3, the DNA is TGCGCCAGCAGCCTCCTTGGACAGGGGGGGGTACAGTACGTC. This sequence encodes CASSLLGQGGVQYV.

This clonotype was seen more than once but under ten times. The chain links TRBV7-9 to TRBJ2-1; a possible D gene is TRBD1 (7 bases). Germline V gene sequence: CDR1 SEHNR, CDR2 FQNEAQ (reference sequence). The CDR3 sequence is 14 residues long. The V and J ends lost 6 bases and 8 bases respectively, with 17 bases between them. The CDR3: CASRQEGAGDEQFF. The CDR3 DNA sequence: TGTGCCAGCAGACAGGAGGGGGCGGGTGATGAGCAGTTCTTC.

The chain has TRBV11-2 and TRBJ2-1; D is uncertain. The V end lost 5 bases, the J end lost 3 bases, and 11 bases lay between the germline ends. Germline V CDR1 and CDR2: SGHAT, FQNNGV. The CDR3 is made up of 14 amino acids. CDR3 region: CASSTDGLYNEQFF. CDR3 DNA: TGTGCCAGCAGCACGGACGGTCTCTACAATGAGCAGTTCTTC.

This clonotype turned up a few times. J is TRBJ2-7 and V is TRBV7-9, with 8 bases that match TRBD2. The trim removed 1 base at V and 2 bases at J, leaving 4 bases unmatched. In germline, CDR1 is SEHNR, CDR2 FQNEAQ (reference sequence). The CDR3 runs 15 residues. CDR3 in amino acids: CASSLVPGGTYEQYF. The CDR3 coding sequence is TGTGCCAGCAGCTTAGTCCCGGGAGGGACCTACGAGCAGTACTTC.

The gene calls are TRBV15 and TRBJ1-1, with 7 bases fitting TRBD1. J gave up 2 bases and V 4 bases, and 4 bases lay outside the gene matches. Germline loops: CDR1 LNHNV, CDR2 YYDKDF (reference sequence). CDR3 size: 14 residues. For the CDR3, the DNA is TGTGCCACCAGCAAGGGACAGCTAAACACTGAAGCTTTCTTT. It is translated as CATSKGQLNTEAFF.

The table lists this clonotype with a few counts. V and J are TRBV5-1 and TRBJ2-7, with unresolved D. Trimming removed 4 bases from V and 2 bases from J, with 10 bases in between. The germline V gene has CDR1 SGHRS and CDR2 YFSETQ. This CDR3 region has 13 residues. CDR3 amino acids: CASSHDTAYEQYF. The CDR3 DNA reads as TGCGCCAGCAGCCACGACACAGCCTACGAGCAGTACTTC.

The chain employs TRBV5-1 and TRBJ2-1; D may be TRBD2 (5 bases). Per germline, CDR1 SGHRS and CDR2 YFSETQ. The CDR3 contains 14 residues. V dropped 0 bases and J dropped 9 bases, with 13 bases sitting between them. This CDR3 is CASSLVMAGLEQFF. CDR3 bases: TGCGCCAGCAGCTTGGTGATGGCGGGTCTTGAGCAGTTCTTC. The full variable domain, its missing parts supplied by reference TRBV5-1 and TRBJ2-1, is KAGVTQTPRYLIKTRGQQVTLSCSPISGHRSVSWYQQTPGQGLQFLFEYFSETQRNKGNFPGRFSGRQFSNSRSEMNVSTLELGDSALYLCASSLVMAGLEQFFGPGTRLTVL.

This clonotype showed up many times. The chain uses TRBV5-1 and TRBJ2-3; 9 nucleotides match TRBD2. J gave up 0 bases and V 3 bases, and 8 bases lay outside the gene matches. CDR1 SGHRS and CDR2 YFSETQ come from the germline V gene. The CDR3 runs 17 residues. In DNA form, the CDR3 reads TGCGCCAGCAGCTCCGCGACTAGCGGCCACAGCACAGATACGCAGTATTTT. Translation: CASSSATSGHSTDTQYF.

The rearrangement joins TRBV10-3 to TRBJ1-5; D possibly corresponds to TRBD1 (5 bases). From germline, CDR1 is ENHRY and CDR2 SYGVKD. The CDR3 contains 15 residues. V was cut by 3 bases and J by 1 base, with 10 bases left in between. The DNA of the CDR3 is TGTGCCATCAGTGATAGGGGCGCAAGCAATCAGCCCCAGCATTTT. Translating it yields CAISDRGASNQPQHF.

V and J are TRBV20-1 and TRBJ2-7; 11 bases map to TRBD1. This CDR3 is 14 amino acids long. With 5 bases clipped from V and 7 bases from J, the junction kept 10 bases outside the gene matches. From germline, CDR1 is DFQATT and CDR2 SNEGSKA (reference sequence). CDR3 sequence (DNA): TGCAGTGCTGTTGCGGGACAGGGGGTGGGGGAGCAGTACGTC. Translating it yields CSAVAGQGVGEQYV.

This clonotype was observed a few times. The gene calls are TRBV27 and TRBJ2-5; D unresolved. Germline CDR1 and CDR2: MNHEY and SMNVEV (reference sequence). V shed 3 bases and J shed 1 base, with 3 bases lying between them. CDR3 length: 12 amino acids. CDR3 in amino acids: CASSFIQETQYF. For the CDR3, the DNA is TGTGCCAGCAGTTTCATCCAAGAGACCCAGTACTTC.

This chain joins TRBV6-1 and TRBJ1-2; 7 positions match TRBD1. V was clipped by 6 bases and J by 2 bases; unmatched bases: 12. CDR1 and CDR2 from the germline V gene are MNHNS and SASEGT. This CDR3 has 16 residues. This chain's CDR3 is CASRTLMTGFNYGYTF. The CDR3 DNA follows: TGTGCCAGCAGAACCCTGATGACAGGGTTCAACTATGGCTACACCTTC.

This clonotype was detected a few times. V is TRBV2 and J is TRBJ1-1; D is uncertain. This CDR3 comprises 16 residues. Germline-derived CDR1 and CDR2 are SNHLY and FYNNEI. Trimming stripped 2 bases from V and 1 base from J, with 14 bases between. The CDR3 region is CASSESGRFRNTEAFF. The CDR3 DNA sequence: TGTGCCAGCAGTGAATCGGGTCGTTTCAGGAACACTGAAGCTTTCTTT. The whole variable domain, filled in from reference TRBV2 and TRBJ1-1, reads EPEVTQTPSHQVTQMGQEVILRCVPISNHLYFYWYRQILGQKVEFLVSFYNNEISEKSEIFDDQFSVERPDGSNFTLKIRSTKLEDSAMYFCASSESGRFRNTEAFFGQGTRLTVV.

In its sample, this clonotype was seen a few times. J is TRBJ1-1 and V is TRBV5-1, with 9 bases that match TRBD1. Per germline, CDR1 SGHRS and CDR2 YFSETQ. The CDR3 sequence is 15 residues long. The V gene end was trimmed by 3 bases and the J gene end by 0 bases; junction bases not matched to a gene: 3. DNA for the CDR3: TGCGCCAGCAGCTGGGGACAGGGTGTGAACACTGAAGCTTTCTTT. This gives the protein CASSWGQGVNTEAFF.

In this sample, this clonotype turned up a few times. The chain has TRBV5-1 and TRBJ2-2, with D unresolved. The CDR3 spans 14 residues. Trimming took off 4 bases at V and 4 bases at J, with 11 bases between the two ends. Germline loops: CDR1 SGHRS, CDR2 YFSETQ. The CDR3 DNA reads TGCGCCAGCAGCAGCCTCATGGGCACCGGGGAGCTGTTTTTT. Protein product: CASSSLMGTGELFF.

J is TRBJ1-4 and V is TRBV28, with no clear D. The CDR3 loop spans 15 amino acids. Germline CDR1 reads MDHEN; CDR2 reads SYDVKM. V gave up 2 bases and J gave up 0 bases, with 7 bases separating them. CDR3 residues: CASSLHDATNEKLFF. CDR3 sequence (DNA): TGTGCCAGCAGTTTACACGATGCAACTAATGAAAAACTGTTTTTT.